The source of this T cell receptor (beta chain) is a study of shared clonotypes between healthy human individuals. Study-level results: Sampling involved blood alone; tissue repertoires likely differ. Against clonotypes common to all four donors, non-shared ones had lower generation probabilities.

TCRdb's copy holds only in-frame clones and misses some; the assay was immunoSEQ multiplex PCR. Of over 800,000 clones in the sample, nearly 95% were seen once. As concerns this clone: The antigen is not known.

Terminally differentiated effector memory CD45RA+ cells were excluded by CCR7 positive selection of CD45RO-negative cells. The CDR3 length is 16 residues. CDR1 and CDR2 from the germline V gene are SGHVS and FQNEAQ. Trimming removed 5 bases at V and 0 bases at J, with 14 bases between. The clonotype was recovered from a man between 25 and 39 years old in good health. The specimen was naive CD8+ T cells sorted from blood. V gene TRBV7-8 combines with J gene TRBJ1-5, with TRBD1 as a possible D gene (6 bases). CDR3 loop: CASSRGTRNSNQPQHF. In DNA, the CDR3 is TGTGCCAGCAGCCGAGGGACAAGAAATAGCAATCAGCCCCAGCATTTT.